This is a list of T cell receptor beta chains from one sample in a study of CD8 T cells in ankylosing spondylitis. TCRdb reprocessed the 5' RACE reads with MiXCR, giving one entry per CDR3 protein. The sample consists of about 320,000 distinct CDR3 sequences, 11% of them appearing once. Input material: blood, either unsorted or a sorted T cell fraction (not recorded which). The source is a female donor with ankylosing spondylitis or in good health (not recorded which). The CDR3 runs from the conserved cysteine through the conserved F or W. D genes are given only for firm matches. Expanded clones are given a class, and other clones once, few, many or no size at all.

V: TRBV5-6; D: NA; J: TRBJ1-2; size: NA; CDR3: CASSPRPAWGYTF; DNA: TGTGCCAGCAGCCCCCGTCCAGCCTGGGGCTACACCTTC
V: TRBV6-5; D: NA; J: TRBJ2-7; size: many; CDR3: CASSYSTGRDEQYF; DNA: TGTGCCAGCAGTTACTCGACAGGGAGGGACGAGCAGTACTTC
V: TRBV7-9; D: NA; J: TRBJ2-7; size: many; CDR3: CASSPNWEQYF; DNA: TGTGCCAGCAGCCCCAATTGGGAGCAGTACTTC
V: TRBV19; D: NA; J: TRBJ2-1; size: NA; CDR3: CASSPRQKAYNEQFF; DNA: TGTGCCAGTAGTCCCCGACAGAAAGCCTACAATGAGCAGTTCTTC
V: TRBV11-1; D: TRBD1; J: TRBJ2-2; size: many; CDR3: CASSRGQGDTGELFF; DNA: TGTGCCAGCAGCCGGGGACAGGGGGACACCGGGGAGCTGTTTTTT
V: TRBV5-1; D: NA; J: TRBJ2-4; size: many; CDR3: CASSLDSVGKNIQYF; DNA: TGCGCCAGCAGCTTGGACTCAGTGGGCAAAAACATTCAGTACTTC
V: TRBV5-1; D: TRBD1; J: TRBJ1-2; size: NA; CDR3: CASSHGQGVYGYTF; DNA: TGCGCCAGCAGCCACGGACAGGGGGTATATGGCTACACCTTC
V: TRBV12-3/TRBV12-4; D: NA; J: TRBJ1-5; size: many; CDR3: CASSEPGAGPQHF; DNA: TGTGCCAGCAGTGAGCCCGGCGCAGGGCCCCAGCATTTT
V: TRBV15; D: NA; J: TRBJ2-1; size: many; CDR3: CATSRGLTVRSSYNEQFF; DNA: TGTGCCACCAGCAGAGGTTTGACAGTCCGGAGCTCCTACAATGAGCAGTTCTTC
V: TRBV9; D: TRBD1; J: TRBJ2-3; size: many; CDR3: CASSVASGADRGGDTQYF; DNA: TGTGCCAGCAGCGTAGCCTCCGGGGCCGACAGGGGGGGAGATACGCAGTATTTT
V: TRBV7-8; D: NA; J: TRBJ2-7; size: NA; CDR3: CASSLYGGNSYEQYF; DNA: TGTGCCAGCAGCTTGTACGGCGGGAACTCCTACGAGCAGTACTTC
V: TRBV7-2; D: NA; J: TRBJ2-7; size: few; CDR3: CASSLDGTTGAYEQYF; DNA: TGTGCCAGCAGCTTAGACGGGACAACAGGAGCCTACGAGCAGTACTTC
V: TRBV7-2; D: TRBD2; J: TRBJ2-3; size: many; CDR3: CASSYIAGVRVDTQYF; DNA: TGTGCCAGCAGCTACATAGCGGGAGTCAGGGTAGATACGCAGTATTTT
V: TRBV27; D: TRBD1; J: TRBJ1-3; size: NA; CDR3: CASSPGTGRNTIYF; DNA: TGTGCCAGCAGTCCCGGGACAGGTCGAAACACCATATATTTT
V: TRBV20-1; D: NA; J: TRBJ2-1; size: few; CDR3: CSARRGPNEQFF; DNA: TGCAGTGCTAGACGGGGGCCCAATGAGCAGTTCTTC
V: TRBV6-1; D: NA; J: TRBJ1-1; size: many; CDR3: CASSEYSEGTEAFF; DNA: TGTGCCAGCAGTGAATACAGTGAAGGCACTGAAGCTTTCTTT
V: TRBV15; D: NA; J: TRBJ2-1; size: many; CDR3: CATSRDPIAPIQFF; DNA: TGTGCCACCAGCAGAGATCCCATCGCCCCTATACAGTTCTTC
V: TRBV28; D: NA; J: TRBJ2-2; size: NA; CDR3: CASRSPSVDTGELFF; DNA: TGTGCCAGCAGATCCCCTTCCGTCGACACCGGGGAGCTGTTTTTT
V: TRBV29-1; D: NA; J: TRBJ1-2; size: NA; CDR3: CSASGVGGYTF; DNA: TGCAGCGCCTCAGGGGTGGGAGGCTACACCTTC
V: TRBV24-1; D: NA; J: TRBJ1-1; size: many; CDR3: CATSRSGGNTEAFF; DNA: TGTGCCACCAGTCGGTCCGGCGGGAACACTGAAGCTTTCTTT
V: TRBV27; D: NA; J: TRBJ1-4; size: NA; CDR3: CASSRATDKQGSTNEKLFF; DNA: TGTGCCAGCAGTCGAGCGACAGACAAACAGGGATCAACTAATGAAAAACTGTTTTTT
V: TRBV3-1; D: NA; J: TRBJ2-5; size: few; CDR3: CASSQDPGWGGPTETQYF; DNA: TGTGCCAGCAGCCAGGATCCTGGTTGGGGGGGGCCCACCGAGACCCAGTACTTC
V: TRBV6-1; D: TRBD1; J: TRBJ1-1; size: NA; CDR3: CASRTTGLATEAFF; DNA: TGTGCCAGCAGGACGACAGGGTTGGCCACTGAAGCTTTCTTT
V: TRBV28; D: NA; J: TRBJ1-1; size: many; CDR3: CASRRIMNTEAFF; DNA: TGTGCCAGCAGGAGGATTATGAACACTGAAGCTTTCTTT